The 26 T cell receptor beta chains in this list originate from one sample, sequenced in a study of T cells in Graves' hyperthyroidism and ophthalmopathy. It was RNA transcripts that yielded the amplified TCR beta CDR3 regions. First-round RT-PCR of the TCR CDR3 relied on the HTBI primer set. One entry per CDR3 protein, called by TCRdb with MiXCR from the multiplex PCR reads. The table includes 500,000 to 750,000 distinct CDR3 sequences, under 60% detected once. The source material was peripheral blood or thyroid tissue (not recorded which). These receptor sequences come from a woman under 30 with Graves' hyperthyroidism.

The CDR3 loop is CASSPRRREGAHEQFF. The CDR3 DNA follows: TGTGCCAGCAGCCCCCGTCGCCGGGAGGGCGCCCATGAGCAGTTCTTC. The V gene is TRBV7-3, the J gene TRBJ2-1; TRBD2 aligns across 8 bases. Germline trimming cut 5 bases from V and 8 bases from J; bases unmatched to any gene: 14. Germline V gene lookup returns CDR1 SGHTA and CDR2 FQGTGA. This CDR3 contains 16 residues.

In this sample, this clonotype turned up many times. The chain is built from TRBV7-9 and TRBJ1-2; D not certain. The germline V gene has CDR1 SEHNR and CDR2 FQNEAQ (reference sequence). The CDR3 has 12 amino acids. V dropped 3 bases and J dropped 10 bases, with 12 bases sitting between them. CDR3 amino acids: CASSLPQTDYTF. CDR3 in DNA: TGTGCCAGCAGCTTGCCCCAAACCGACTACACCTTC. Complete variable domain (other parts from reference TRBV7-9 and TRBJ1-2): DTGVSQNPRHKITKRGQNVTFRCDPISEHNRLYWYRQTLGQGPEFLTYFQNEAQLEKSRLLSDRFSAERPKGSFSTLEIQRTEQGDSAMYLCASSLPQTDYTFGSGTRLTVV.

The genes are TRBV7-2 and TRBJ2-7; the match to TRBD2 covers 9 bases. Per germline, CDR1 SGHTA and CDR2 FQGNSA. The CDR3 is 18 residues long. The V and J ends lost 1 base and 7 bases, in that order; junction bases with no gene match: 17. The CDR3 is CASSLDGGSGSPLNEQYF. The CDR3 DNA follows: TGTGCCAGCAGCTTAGATGGCGGTAGCGGGAGCCCCCTCAATGAGCAGTACTTC.

This clonotype was seen only a few times. V gene TRBV4-2 combines with J gene TRBJ2-7, with unresolved D. CDR1 is LGHNA, CDR2 YNFKEQ, per germline. This CDR3 region has 13 residues. V lost 0 bases and J lost 6, with 9 bases in between. This CDR3 is CASSQDKAREQYF. DNA for the CDR3: TGTGCCAGCAGCCAAGATAAAGCGCGCGAGCAGTACTTC.

The V call is TRBV5-1, the J call TRBJ2-3; 8 nucleotides align to TRBD1. Germline V CDR1 and CDR2: SGHRS, YFSETQ. V lost 3 bases to trimming and J lost 4 bases; unmatched junction nucleotides: 10. This CDR3 has 16 amino acids. The CDR3 loop reads CASSSPDRESADTQYF. The CDR3, as DNA: TGCGCCAGCAGCTCCCCGGACAGGGAGAGCGCAGATACGCAGTATTTT.

This clonotype came up many times. The rearrangement links TRBV6-5 to TRBJ1-3, with TRBD1 as a possible D gene (5 bases). Germline V lookup: CDR1 MNHEY, CDR2 SVGAGI. The CDR3 consists of 15 residues. The ends were cut back, 0 bases at V and 4 bases at J, with 10 bases in the middle. CDR3 in amino acids: CASSYSVHRGNTIYF. CDR3 bases: TGTGCCAGCAGTTACTCGGTCCACAGGGGAAACACCATATATTTT.

This clonotype appeared a single time. The chain carries TRBV20-1 and TRBJ2-5; no clear D gene. Between the trimmed V and J ends, which lost 4 bases and 13 bases, there was a span of 16 bases. CDR1 and CDR2 from the germline V gene are DFQATT and SNEGSKA (reference sequence). The CDR3 loop spans 11 amino acids. The CDR3 bases are TGCAGTGCTAAGACCGCGCAAAACCCGTACTTC. Translated: CSAKTAQNPYF.

This clonotype was counted ten times or more. The J gene is TRBJ1-4, the V gene TRBV12-3 or TRBV12-4; possibly TRBD1 for D (6 bases). The length of the CDR3 is 15 residues. Trimming stripped 4 bases from V and 7 bases from J, with 16 bases between. Here the CDR3 reads CASSSVDSPTEKLFF. The CDR3 DNA is TGTGCCAGCAGTTCGGTGGACAGCCCAACTGAAAAACTGTTTTTT.

This clonotype was detected ten times or more. The rearrangement links TRBV19 to TRBJ1-5; the D is unclear. This CDR3 has 16 residues. Germline V lookup: CDR1 LNHDA, CDR2 SQIVND (reference sequence). V was pared by 5 bases and J by 1 base, with 15 bases between. The CDR3 reads CASSGREPSSNQPQHF. The CDR3, as DNA: TGTGCCAGTAGTGGTCGGGAACCGTCCAGCAATCAGCCCCAGCATTTT.

This clonotype was picked up a small number of times. Germline is not matched at one junction end, which may reflect a read error. V gene TRBV2 combines with J gene TRBJ2-7; 10 bases map to TRBD2. The J call could be wrong; TRBJ2-1 is a better fit for the DNA end. CDR3 length: 14 amino acids. Germline V CDR1 and CDR2: SNHLY, FYNNEI. The DNA for the CDR3 is TGTGCCACCAGTGAAGCGGGAGGGGTACATGAGCAGTTCTTC. It codes for CATSEAGGVHEQFF.

The rearrangement joins TRBV24-1 to TRBJ1-4; maybe TRBD1 (6 bases). CDR1 KGHDR and CDR2 SFDVKD come from the germline V gene. CDR3 length: 18 residues. V was cut by 9 bases and J by 2 bases, with 24 bases left in between. CDR3 amino acids: CATQGLADAGDTNEKLFF. CDR3 sequence (DNA): TGTGCCACCCAGGGGCTAGCTGATGCCGGGGACACTAATGAAAAACTGTTTTTT.

In its sample, this clonotype was seen many times. The chain employs TRBV3-1 and TRBJ1-4; no clear D. The CDR3 spans 12 residues. V was clipped by 2 bases and J by 8 bases, with 6 bases between them. Germline assignment: CDR1 LGHDT and CDR2 YNNKEL (reference sequence). The CDR3 loop reads CASSQLTEKLFF. The CDR3 bases are TGTGCCAGCAGCCAACTGACCGAAAAACTGTTTTTT.

This clonotype occurred many times. The V gene is TRBV19, the J gene TRBJ1-6; no reliable D call. This CDR3 contains 13 residues. V was trimmed by 3 bases and J by 8 bases, leaving 8 bases between them. The germline CDR1 and CDR2 sequences are LNHDA and SQIVND (reference sequence). CDR3 residues: CASSIKGDSPLHF. CDR3 nucleotide sequence: TGTGCCAGTAGTATCAAGGGAGATTCACCCCTCCACTTT. Supplemented by reference TRBV19 and TRBJ1-6, the full variable domain reads DGGITQSPKYLFRKEGQNVTLSCEQNLNHDAMYWYRQDPGQGLRLIYYSQIVNDFQKGDIAEGYSVSREKKESFPLTVTSAQKNPTAFYLCASSIKGDSPLHFGNGTRLTVT.

The V gene is TRBV29-1, the J gene TRBJ1-2, with D maybe TRBD1 (6 bases). V was trimmed by 3 bases and J by 8 bases, leaving 10 bases between them. This CDR3 contains 11 residues. Germline CDR1 is SQVTM and CDR2 is ANQGSEA. This CDR3 is CSVEGARGYTF. DNA of the CDR3: TGCAGCGTTGAGGGGGCGAGAGGCTACACCTTC.

Ten or more counts support this clonotype. J is TRBJ1-5 and V is TRBV10-3; D ambiguous. V was cut by 2 bases and J by 5 bases, with 7 bases left in between. The germline gives CDR1 ENHRY, CDR2 SYGVKD. CDR3 size: 13 residues. The chain's CDR3 is CAISEGPDQPQHF. The CDR3 DNA follows: TGTGCCATCAGTGAGGGGCCCGATCAGCCCCAGCATTTT.

The chain recombines TRBV15 with TRBJ1-2, with D perhaps TRBD1 (5 bases). The CDR3 has 14 residues. Germline V lookup: CDR1 LNHNV, CDR2 YYDKDF (reference sequence). Between the trimmed V and J ends, which lost 0 bases and 4 bases, there was a span of 9 bases. CDR3: CATSREVGTYGYTF. CDR3 DNA: TGTGCCACCAGCAGAGAAGTAGGGACCTATGGCTACACCTTC. Drawing the rest from reference TRBV15 and TRBJ1-2, the complete variable domain is DAMVIQNPRYQVTQFGKPVTLSCSQTLNHNVMYWYQQKSSQAPKLLFHYYDKDFNNEADTPDNFQSRRPNTSFCFLDIRSPGLGDTAMYLCATSREVGTYGYTFGSGTRLTVV.

This chain connects TRBV20-1 to TRBJ1-1, with TRBD1 as a possible D gene (5 bases). Per germline, CDR1 DFQATT and CDR2 SNEGSKA (reference sequence). V lost 4 bases, J lost 3 bases, and 18 bases lay in between. This CDR3 has 15 amino acids. CDR3 sequence reads: CSAIPQVERDTEAFF. The CDR3 coding sequence is TGCAGTGCTATACCACAGGTGGAAAGGGACACTGAAGCTTTCTTT.

This clonotype was counted once. An end of the junction differs from the germline gene, which may be a read error. The chain recombines TRBV7-3 with TRBJ1-3, with D hard to call. CDR1 SGHTA and CDR2 FQGTGA come from the germline V gene. This CDR3 is built from 15 residues. In DNA form, the CDR3 reads TGTGCCAGCAGCTTAACTGGTAGCTCTAGAAACACCATATATTTT. This translates into CASSLTGSSRNTIYF.

The chain links TRBV12-3 or TRBV12-4 to TRBJ2-5; 12 positions match TRBD2. The CDR3 has 16 amino acids. V shed 5 bases, J shed 0 bases, and the junction held 4 bases outside the gene matches. CDR3 coding DNA: TGTGCCAGCAGTAAGACTAGCGGGGGAAACCAAGAGACCCAGTACTTC. Protein: CASSKTSGGNQETQYF.

The chain has TRBV11-2 and TRBJ1-2; 7 nucleotides match TRBD1. Germline CDR1 reads SGHAT; CDR2 reads FQNNGV. J lost 0 bases, V lost 4 bases, and 5 bases had no gene match. The CDR3 is 15 amino acids. The CDR3 sequence: CASSSRDRANYGYTF. CDR3 in DNA: TGTGCCAGCAGCTCCCGGGACAGAGCTAACTATGGCTACACCTTC.

In regard to this clonotype: A read error is possible here, since a much larger clone lies one base away. The V call is TRBV19, the J call TRBJ1-1; unclear D gene. CDR1 and CDR2 from the germline V gene are LNHDA and SQIVND (reference sequence). CDR3 length: 11 amino acids. V lost 8 bases and J 5 bases, leaving 9 bases between the germline ends. The CDR3 sequence is CASVEGTEAFF. CDR3 bases: TGTGCCAGTGTGGAGGGAACTGAAGCTTTCTTT.

This clonotype was detected ten times or more. The chain uses TRBV19 and TRBJ2-7; 12 bases agree with TRBD2. The CDR3 covers 15 residues. Per germline, CDR1 LNHDA and CDR2 SQIVND (reference sequence). Trimming removed 5 bases from V and 5 bases from J; junction bases left unmatched: 7. CDR3 residues: CASSSQLAGGHEQYF. CDR3 nucleotide sequence: TGTGCCAGTAGTTCCCAACTAGCGGGAGGCCACGAGCAGTACTTC.

This chain connects TRBV6-4 to TRBJ1-4, with D hard to call. The length of the CDR3 is 15 residues. Germline lookup yields CDR1 MRHNA and CDR2 SNTAGT. Trimming shortened V by 2 bases and J by 5 bases, and 12 bases separated the two germline ends. Here the CDR3 reads CASSDQRAYNEKLFF. CDR3 nucleotide sequence: TGTGCCAGCAGTGACCAGCGGGCCTACAATGAAAAACTGTTTTTT.

V and J are TRBV12-5 and TRBJ2-5; the match to TRBD2 covers 9 bases. This CDR3 has 16 residues. The V gene's germline CDR1 is LGHNT and CDR2 FRNRAP. The ends lost 0 bases at V and 4 bases at J; junction bases unmatched: 6. The CDR3 protein is CASGLVLAGGGETQYF. In DNA, the CDR3 is TGTGCTAGTGGTTTGGTATTGGCGGGGGGGGGAGAGACCCAGTACTTC.

The chain couples TRBV7-9 to TRBJ1-4; D not resolved. Germline CDR1 reads SEHNR; CDR2 reads FQNEAQ (reference sequence). The CDR3 runs to 18 residues. Trimming removed 2 bases from V and 8 bases from J, with 24 bases in between. This CDR3 reads CASSLYPAWREGGEKLFF. CDR3 bases: TGTGCCAGCAGCTTATACCCGGCCTGGCGGGAGGGTGGCGAAAAACTGTTTTTT. Full variable domain (outside the CDR3, taken from reference TRBV7-9 and TRBJ1-4): DTGVSQNPRHKITKRGQNVTFRCDPISEHNRLYWYRQTLGQGPEFLTYFQNEAQLEKSRLLSDRFSAERPKGSFSTLEIQRTEQGDSAMYLCASSLYPAWREGGEKLFFGSGTQLSVL.

The rearrangement uses TRBV7-8 and TRBJ2-7, with TRBD2 identical over 10 bases. This CDR3 contains 16 residues. After removal of 5 bases from V and 7 bases from J, the junction contained 14 bases not matched to a gene. From germline, CDR1 is SGHVS and CDR2 FQNEAQ. CDR3 sequence (DNA): TGTGCCAGCAGCCCCCACGAACTACTAGCGGGAAATGAGCAGTACTTC. Its translation: CASSPHELLAGNEQYF.